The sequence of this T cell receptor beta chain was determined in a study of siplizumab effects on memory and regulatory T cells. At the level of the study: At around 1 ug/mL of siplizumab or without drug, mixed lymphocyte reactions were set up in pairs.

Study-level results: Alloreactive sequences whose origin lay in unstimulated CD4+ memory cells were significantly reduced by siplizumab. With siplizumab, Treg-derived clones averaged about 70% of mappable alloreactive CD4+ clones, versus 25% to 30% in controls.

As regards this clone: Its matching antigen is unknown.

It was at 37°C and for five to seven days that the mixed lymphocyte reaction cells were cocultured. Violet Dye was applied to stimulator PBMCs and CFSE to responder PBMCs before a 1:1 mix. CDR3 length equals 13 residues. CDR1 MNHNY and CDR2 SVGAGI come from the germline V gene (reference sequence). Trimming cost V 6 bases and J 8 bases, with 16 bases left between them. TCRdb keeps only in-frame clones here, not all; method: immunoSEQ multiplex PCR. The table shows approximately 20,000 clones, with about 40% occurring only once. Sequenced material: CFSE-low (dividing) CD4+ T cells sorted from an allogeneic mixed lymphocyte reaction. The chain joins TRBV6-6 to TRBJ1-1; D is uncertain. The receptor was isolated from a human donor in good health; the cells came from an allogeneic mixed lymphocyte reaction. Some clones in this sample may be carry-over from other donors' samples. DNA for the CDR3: TGTGCCAGCAGGCGCCCTTTTGTTCCGGAAGCTTTCTTT. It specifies CASRRPFVPEAFF.